The clone carrying this TCR beta chain showed up just a few times. These data come from a study of response to subunit inactivated influenza vaccine. CDR1 is SGHRS, CDR2 YFSETQ, per germline. The CDR3 sequence is 12 residues long. V lost 0 bases to trimming and J lost 7 bases, with 8 bases between them. TCRdb ran MiXCR on the RT-PCR reads and lists one entry per CDR3 protein. Seen here are around 650,000 distinct CDR3 sequences, 15% to 18% observed once, and the top ten hold around 10%. The TCR comes from a man aged 50 or older who received an inactivated influenza vaccine. V is TRBV5-1 and J is TRBJ2-7; D not certain. The sample in question was PBMCs from blood, obtained roughly 12 days after vaccination. The CDR3 is CASSLDSLEQYF. CDR3 coding DNA: TGCGCCAGCAGCTTGGACAGTTTGGAGCAGTACTTC. Based on the CDR3 plus reference TRBV5-1 and TRBJ2-7, the full variable domain is KAGVTQTPRYLIKTRGQQVTLSCSPISGHRSVSWYQQTPGQGLQFLFEYFSETQRNKGNFPGRFSGRQFSNSRSEMNVSTLELGDSALYLCASSLDSLEQYFGPGTRLTVT.